The 29 T cell receptor beta chains reported below all come from one sample, sequenced in a study of shared clonotypes between healthy human individuals. Profiling relied on immunoSEQ multiplex PCR, and the TCRdb table lists in-frame clones only, not all of them. Of 2 million to 2.5 million clones in the sample, approximately 93% were seen once. The sample comprised naive CD4+ T cells from PBMCs. Subset here: CD45RA+ positively selected. These receptors all stem from a man aged 18 to 30 in good health. Some clones in this sample may be carry-over from other donors' samples.

The genes are TRBV28 and TRBJ2-7; 7 positions match TRBD1. The trim removed 5 bases at V and 2 bases at J, leaving 9 bases unmatched. Germline V lookup: CDR1 MDHEN, CDR2 SYDVKM. This CDR3 has 15 amino acids. DNA of the CDR3: TGTGCCAGCAGTCCAGTGGACAGGTACACCTACGAGCAGTACTTC. Protein product: CASSPVDRYTYEQYF. Using reference TRBV28 and TRBJ2-7 for the parts outside the CDR3, the full variable domain is DVKVTQSSRYLVKRTGEKVFLECVQDMDHENMFWYRQDPGLGLRLIYFSYDVKMKEKGDIPEGYSVSREKKERFSLILESASTNQTSMYLCASSPVDRYTYEQYFGPGTRLTVT.

This chain connects TRBV7-7 to TRBJ2-1; 10 bases are a match to TRBD2. V trimming: 5 bases; J trimming: 6 bases; junction bases outside the gene matches: 7. CDR1 is SSHAT and CDR2 is FNYEAQ in the germline V gene (reference sequence). The CDR3 totals 15 residues. The CDR3: CASSRTSGNSNEQFF. CDR3 DNA: TGTGCCAGCAGCCGTACTAGCGGGAATAGCAATGAGCAGTTCTTC.

The gene calls are TRBV27 and TRBJ2-4; D is uncertain. This CDR3 contains 15 residues. The V end was cut by 3 bases, the J end by 0 bases, with 9 bases between. In germline, CDR1 is MNHEY, CDR2 SMNVEV (reference sequence). DNA of the CDR3: TGTGCCAGCAGTTTCATCGTATTAGCCAAAAACATTCAGTACTTC. This codes for CASSFIVLAKNIQYF.

This clone occurred once. This rearrangement joins TRBV11-2 to TRBJ2-1; D is possibly TRBD2 (6 bases). CDR3 size: 14 residues. The V gene's germline CDR1 is SGHAT and CDR2 FQNNGV. V was shortened by 4 bases and J by 7 bases, with 14 bases between the two germline ends. CDR3 sequence: CASSSAFGLNEQFF. CDR3 bases: TGTGCCAGCAGCTCCGCGTTCGGACTAAATGAGCAGTTCTTC. The full variable domain, its missing parts supplied by reference TRBV11-2 and TRBJ2-1, is EAGVAQSPRYKIIEKRQSVAFWCNPISGHATLYWYQQILGQGPKLLIQFQNNGVVDDSQLPKDRFSAERLKGVDSTLKIQPAKLEDSAVYLCASSSAFGLNEQFFGPGTRLTVL.

The chain recombines TRBV7-2 with TRBJ2-7, with 9 bases lining up with TRBD1. There are 15 residues in the CDR3. The V gene's germline CDR1 is SGHTA and CDR2 FQGNSA. J gave up 2 bases and V 1 base, and 3 bases lay outside the gene matches. The CDR3: CASSLGQGVTYEQYF. CDR3 in DNA: TGTGCCAGCAGCTTAGGACAGGGGGTAACCTACGAGCAGTACTTC.

The chain is built from TRBV4-1 and TRBJ1-6; 8 bases map to TRBD1. V lost 0 bases to trimming and J lost 8 bases; unmatched junction nucleotides: 15. Looked up from germline, CDR1 is MGHRA and CDR2 is YSYEKL. The CDR3 sequence is 19 residues long. DNA for the CDR3: TGCGCCAGCAGCCAAGAGTCGGCAGGGGGCGGTTTGTTGTATTCACCCCTCCACTTT. This translates into CASSQESAGGGLLYSPLHF.

The V call is TRBV27, the J call TRBJ2-4; perhaps TRBD1 as D (6 bases). There are 13 residues in the CDR3. Germline V lookup: CDR1 MNHEY, CDR2 SMNVEV (reference sequence). With 2 bases removed from V and 8 bases from J, the gap between germline ends came to 10 bases. The CDR3 reads CASSLVRGHIQYF. In DNA, the CDR3 is TGTGCCAGCAGTTTAGTCAGGGGTCACATTCAGTACTTC.

This chain connects TRBV28 to TRBJ2-7; 8 bases are shared with TRBD1. There are 14 residues in the CDR3. The V gene's germline CDR1 is MDHEN and CDR2 SYDVKM. V lost 9 bases, J lost 0 bases, and 7 bases stayed unmatched. CDR3 region: CASTSRGRSYEQYF. As DNA, the CDR3 is TGTGCCAGTACATCCAGGGGGCGCTCCTACGAGCAGTACTTC.

The V gene is TRBV27, the J gene TRBJ2-7, with D possibly matching TRBD2 (5 bases). V dropped 0 bases and J dropped 3 bases, with 9 bases sitting between them. Per the germline V gene, CDR1 is MNHEY and CDR2 is SMNVEV (reference sequence). CDR3 length: 14 residues. CDR3: CASSLSRGNYEQYF. As DNA, the CDR3 is TGTGCCAGCAGTTTATCTAGAGGGAACTACGAGCAGTACTTC.

The chain has TRBV7-3 and TRBJ2-2; D gene uncertain. The ends were cut back, 2 bases at V and 2 bases at J, with 6 bases in the middle. This CDR3 has 14 amino acids. CDR1 and CDR2 from the germline V gene are SGHTA and FQGTGA. The CDR3 DNA is TGTGCCAGCAGCTTAGCCAGAAACACCGGGGAGCTGTTTTTT. Protein: CASSLARNTGELFF.

The gene calls are TRBV7-3 and TRBJ1-1; 10 positions agree with TRBD1. The CDR3 is made up of 15 amino acids. Germline CDR1 and CDR2: SGHTA and FQGTGA. J lost 1 base, V lost 5 bases, and 4 bases had no gene match. CDR3 loop: CASSKGQGWNTEAFF. The CDR3 region has the DNA TGTGCCAGCAGCAAGGGACAGGGGTGGAACACTGAAGCTTTCTTT. Full variable domain (remainder filled in from reference TRBV7-3 and TRBJ1-1): GAGVSQTPSNKVTEKGKYVELRCDPISGHTALYWYRQSLGQGPEFLIYFQGTGAADDSGLPNDRFFAVRPEGSVSTLKIQRTERGDSAVYLCASSKGQGWNTEAFFGQGTRLTVV.

The V gene is TRBV7-2, the J gene TRBJ1-4; 9 nucleotides align to TRBD1. This CDR3 comprises 14 residues. Per germline, CDR1 SGHTA and CDR2 FQGNSA. After removal of 4 bases from V and 8 bases from J, the junction contained 5 bases not matched to a gene. The DNA of the CDR3 is TGTGCCAGCAGCTCCGGGACAGGGATCGAAAAACTGTTTTTT. Translated: CASSSGTGIEKLFF.

This chain links TRBV7-8 with TRBJ2-1, with D perhaps matching TRBD2 (6 bases). The CDR3 spans 15 residues. V gave up 5 bases and J gave up 9 bases, with 20 bases separating them. Germline lookup yields CDR1 SGHVS and CDR2 FQNEAQ. The CDR3 DNA reads as TGTGCCAGCAGCCAACGGTCGGGAGTAGGTAGTGAGCAGTTCTTC. It specifies CASSQRSGVGSEQFF. The variable domain in full, completed from reference TRBV7-8 and TRBJ2-1, reads GAGVSQSPRYKVAKRGQDVALRCDPISGHVSLFWYQQALGQGPEFLTYFQNEAQLDKSGLPSDRFFAERPEGSVSTLKIQRTQQEDSAVYLCASSQRSGVGSEQFFGPGTRLTVL.

V usage is TRBV5-4 and J usage is TRBJ2-2, with 7 bases that match TRBD1. This CDR3 spans 16 amino acids. V was pared by 0 bases and J by 2 bases, with 4 bases of the junction left unmatched. Per the germline V gene, CDR1 is SGHNT and CDR2 is YYREEE (reference sequence). The CDR3 sequence is CASSLAAGGNTGELFF. DNA of the CDR3: TGTGCCAGCAGCTTGGCGGCAGGGGGTAACACCGGGGAGCTGTTTTTT.

This clone was observed once. This chain joins TRBV15 and TRBJ2-1; 11 bases map to TRBD2. The CDR3 has 17 amino acids. Germline lookup yields CDR1 LNHNV and CDR2 YYDKDF (reference sequence). The J segment lost 7 bases and the V segment lost 4 bases, leaving 12 bases of the junction unmatched. Here the CDR3 DNA reads TGTGCCACCAGCATGTTACCAACTAGCGGGAGAAAGAATGAGCAGTTCTTC. It encodes CATSMLPTSGRKNEQFF.

J is TRBJ1-1 and V is TRBV30; the D is unclear. CDR1 GTSNPN and CDR2 SVGIG come from the germline V gene (reference sequence). V gave up 1 base and J gave up 7 bases, with 10 bases separating them. The CDR3 is 12 amino acids. CDR3 bases: TGTGCCTGGAGTGCACCGGGGTATGAAGCTTTCTTT. Its protein is CAWSAPGYEAFF.

The chain is built from TRBV18 and TRBJ2-5; TRBD2 aligns across 8 bases. The CDR3 is 13 amino acids. Germline loops: CDR1 KGHSH, CDR2 LQKENI. J lost 8 bases, V lost 6 bases, and 8 bases had no gene match. CDR3 nucleotide sequence: TGTGCCAGCTCCCCCCGAGCGGGAGAAACCCAGTACTTC. This encodes CASSPRAGETQYF.

The CDR3 region is CASSLATSEETQYF. The CDR3 nucleotides read TGCGCCAGCAGCTTGGCGACTAGCGAAGAGACCCAGTACTTC. J is TRBJ2-5 and V is TRBV5-1; 8 bases are shared with TRBD2. V shed 0 bases, J shed 3 bases, and the junction held 1 base outside the gene matches. CDR3 length: 14 residues. From germline, CDR1 is SGHRS and CDR2 YFSETQ. Complete variable domain (other parts from reference TRBV5-1 and TRBJ2-5): KAGVTQTPRYLIKTRGQQVTLSCSPISGHRSVSWYQQTPGQGLQFLFEYFSETQRNKGNFPGRFSGRQFSNSRSEMNVSTLELGDSALYLCASSLATSEETQYFGPGTRLLVL.

In regard to this clone: A junction boundary mismatches the germline segment, possibly from a read error. The CDR3 loop reads CSVAGASTEALF. Here the CDR3 DNA reads TGCAGCGTAGCAGGGGCGTCCACTGAAGCTCTCTTT. J is TRBJ1-1 and V is TRBV29-1; TRBD1 might be the D (6 bases). The CDR3 contains 12 residues. Germline-derived CDR1 and CDR2 are SQVTM and ANQGSEA.

This chain joins TRBV11-2 and TRBJ2-1; D is ambiguous. Germline V gene sequence: CDR1 SGHAT, CDR2 FQNNGV. Trimming shortened V by 2 bases and J by 7 bases, and 15 bases separated the two germline ends. The CDR3 is 15 amino acids. CDR3 DNA: TGTGCCAGCAGCTTAAATCCCTGGCAGGTTAATGAGCAGTTCTTC. Protein: CASSLNPWQVNEQFF.

The rearrangement uses TRBV4-3 and TRBJ2-1; 12 bases map to TRBD2. This CDR3 contains 15 residues. J gave up 3 bases and V 4 bases, and 1 base lay outside the gene matches. Germline V gene lookup returns CDR1 LGHNA and CDR2 YSLEER. CDR3 region: CASSPSGRDYNEQFF. The CDR3 DNA reads as TGCGCCAGCAGCCCTAGCGGGAGGGACTACAATGAGCAGTTCTTC.

This rearrangement joins TRBV5-1 to TRBJ2-3; 8 bases match TRBD1. CDR3 length: 15 amino acids. Per germline, CDR1 SGHRS and CDR2 YFSETQ. After removal of 3 bases from V and 2 bases from J, the junction contained 5 bases not matched to a gene. CDR3: CASSSTGANTDTQYF. Written as DNA, the CDR3 is TGCGCCAGCAGCTCGACAGGGGCCAACACAGATACGCAGTATTTT.

The chain combines TRBV5-1 with TRBJ1-3; 7 nucleotides align to TRBD1. The CDR3 runs 16 residues. Germline CDR1 and CDR2: SGHRS and YFSETQ. V lost 4 bases to trimming and J lost 4 bases; unmatched junction nucleotides: 11. The CDR3: CASSRTGDMLGNTIYF. The CDR3 DNA sequence: TGCGCCAGCAGCCGTACAGGGGACATGTTAGGAAACACCATATATTTT.

The gene calls are TRBV5-1 and TRBJ2-5; 8 positions agree with TRBD2. Trimming cost V 7 bases and J 4 bases; bases outside gene matches: 15. Germline V gene data show CDR1 as SGHRS and CDR2 as YFSETQ. The CDR3 runs 16 residues. CDR3 in amino acids: CASSSGAGGGIETQYF. The CDR3 nucleotides are TGCGCCAGCTCCTCTGGGGCGGGAGGAGGGATAGAGACCCAGTACTTC.

Here the CDR3 DNA reads TGTGCCAGCAGTTTCAGGGTCCTAAGTGGAAACACCATATATTTT. It codes for CASSFRVLSGNTIYF. This chain connects TRBV28 to TRBJ1-3; possible D gene TRBD1, 5 bases. The germline V gene has CDR1 MDHEN and CDR2 SYDVKM. Between the trimmed V and J ends, which lost 3 bases and 3 bases, there was a span of 12 bases. The CDR3 has 15 amino acids.

As concerns this clone: The same CDR3 is also encoded by other DNA sequences in this sample. The chain links TRBV15 to TRBJ1-1; the match to TRBD1 covers 10 bases. Trimming cost V 1 base and J 4 bases; bases outside gene matches: 0. Per germline, CDR1 LNHNV and CDR2 YYDKDF (reference sequence). This CDR3 has 14 residues. The CDR3 coding sequence is TGTGCCACCAGCAGAGGGGACAGGGGCACTGAAGCTTTCTTT. Its protein is CATSRGDRGTEAFF.

The sample holds a few counts of this clone. V gene TRBV28 combines with J gene TRBJ1-1; 11 bases match TRBD1. Per the germline V gene, CDR1 is MDHEN and CDR2 is SYDVKM. V dropped 6 bases and J dropped 7; count of bases not matched to a gene: 4. CDR3 length equals 13 residues. CDR3 loop: CASRGTGGGEAFF. The DNA for the CDR3 is TGTGCCAGCAGAGGGACAGGGGGAGGTGAAGCTTTCTTT. Drawing the rest from reference TRBV28 and TRBJ1-1, the complete variable domain is DVKVTQSSRYLVKRTGEKVFLECVQDMDHENMFWYRQDPGLGLRLIYFSYDVKMKEKGDIPEGYSVSREKKERFSLILESASTNQTSMYLCASRGTGGGEAFFGQGTRLTVV.

This clone was seen only once. This chain joins TRBV19 and TRBJ1-4, with 9 nucleotides matching TRBD1. With 8 bases clipped from V and 8 bases from J, the junction kept 6 bases outside the gene matches. Germline V lookup: CDR1 LNHDA, CDR2 SQIVND (reference sequence). The length of the CDR3 is 13 residues. CDR3 nucleotide sequence: TGTGCCAGTTACGGGACAGGGAACGAAAAACTGTTTTTT. Encoded protein: CASYGTGNEKLFF.

The chain carries TRBV4-2 and TRBJ1-2, with 7 nucleotides matching TRBD1. This CDR3 contains 17 residues. V trimming: 1 base; J trimming: 3 bases; junction bases outside the gene matches: 11. Germline V gives CDR1 LGHNA, CDR2 YNFKEQ. The CDR3 sequence: CASSQGDLRDRDYGYTF. The CDR3 DNA follows: TGTGCCAGCAGCCAAGGGGACCTGAGGGACAGAGACTATGGCTACACCTTC.